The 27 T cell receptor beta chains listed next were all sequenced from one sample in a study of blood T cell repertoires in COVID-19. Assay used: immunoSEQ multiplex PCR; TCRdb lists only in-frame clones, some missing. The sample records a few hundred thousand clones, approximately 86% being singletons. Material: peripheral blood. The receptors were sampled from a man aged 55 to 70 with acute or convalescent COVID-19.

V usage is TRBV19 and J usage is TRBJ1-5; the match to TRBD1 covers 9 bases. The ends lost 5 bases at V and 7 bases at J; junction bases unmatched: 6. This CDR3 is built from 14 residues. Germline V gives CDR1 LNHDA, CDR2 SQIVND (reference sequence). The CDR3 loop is CASSVRQGEQPQHF. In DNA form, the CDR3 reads TGTGCCAGTAGTGTCCGACAGGGGGAACAGCCCCAGCATTTT.

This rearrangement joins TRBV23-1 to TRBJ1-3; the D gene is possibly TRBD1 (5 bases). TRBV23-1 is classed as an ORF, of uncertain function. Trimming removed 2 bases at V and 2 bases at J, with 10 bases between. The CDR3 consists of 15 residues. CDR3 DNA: TGCGCCAGCAGTCAAGAAGGGGTCCCTGGAAACACCATATATTTT. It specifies CASSQEGVPGNTIYF.

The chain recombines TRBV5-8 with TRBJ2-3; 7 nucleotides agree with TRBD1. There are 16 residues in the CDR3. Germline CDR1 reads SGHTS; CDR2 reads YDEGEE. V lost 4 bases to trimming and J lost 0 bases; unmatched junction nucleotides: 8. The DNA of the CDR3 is TGTGCCAGCAGCATGGGACAGACCCATAGCACAGATACGCAGTATTTT. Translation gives CASSMGQTHSTDTQYF.

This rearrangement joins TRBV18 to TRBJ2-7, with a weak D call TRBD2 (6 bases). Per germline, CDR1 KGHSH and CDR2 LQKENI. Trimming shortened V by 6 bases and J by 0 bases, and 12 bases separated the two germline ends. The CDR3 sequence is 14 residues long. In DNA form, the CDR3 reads TGTGCCAGCTCCCCCTCTAGCGTCTCCTACGAGCAGTACTTC. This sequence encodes CASSPSSVSYEQYF.

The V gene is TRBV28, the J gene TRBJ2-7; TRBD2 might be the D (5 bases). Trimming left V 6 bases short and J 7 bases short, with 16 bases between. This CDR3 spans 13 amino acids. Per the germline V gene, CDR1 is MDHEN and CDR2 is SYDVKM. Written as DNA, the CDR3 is TGTGCCAGCAGATTCCCTCTCGAGCGGGAGCAGTACTTC. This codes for CASRFPLEREQYF.

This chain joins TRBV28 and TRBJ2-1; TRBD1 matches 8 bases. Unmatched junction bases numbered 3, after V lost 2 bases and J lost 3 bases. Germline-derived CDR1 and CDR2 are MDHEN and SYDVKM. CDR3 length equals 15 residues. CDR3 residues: CASSLQGAFYNEQFF. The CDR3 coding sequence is TGTGCCAGCAGTTTACAGGGGGCCTTCTACAATGAGCAGTTCTTC.

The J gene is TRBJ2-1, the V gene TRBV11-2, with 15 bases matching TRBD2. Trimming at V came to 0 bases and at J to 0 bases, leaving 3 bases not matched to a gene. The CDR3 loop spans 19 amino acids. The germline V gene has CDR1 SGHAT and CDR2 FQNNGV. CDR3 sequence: CASSLEGLAGGSSYNEQFF. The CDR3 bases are TGTGCCAGCAGCTTAGAGGGACTAGCGGGGGGAAGCTCCTACAATGAGCAGTTCTTC.

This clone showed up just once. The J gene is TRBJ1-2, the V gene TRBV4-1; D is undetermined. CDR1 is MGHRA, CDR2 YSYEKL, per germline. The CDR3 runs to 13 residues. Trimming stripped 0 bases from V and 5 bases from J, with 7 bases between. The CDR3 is CASSQELRYGYTF. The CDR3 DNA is TGCGCCAGCAGCCAAGAACTACGGTATGGCTACACCTTC.

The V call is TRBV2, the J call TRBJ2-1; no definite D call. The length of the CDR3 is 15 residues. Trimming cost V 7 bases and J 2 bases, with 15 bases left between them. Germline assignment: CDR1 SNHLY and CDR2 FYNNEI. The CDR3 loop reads CASNSDNQPYNEQFF. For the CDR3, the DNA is TGTGCCAGCAACTCCGACAACCAACCCTACAATGAGCAGTTCTTC.

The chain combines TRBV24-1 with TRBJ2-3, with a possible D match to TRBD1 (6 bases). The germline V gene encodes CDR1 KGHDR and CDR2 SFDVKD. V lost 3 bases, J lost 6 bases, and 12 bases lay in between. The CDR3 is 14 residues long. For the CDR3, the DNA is TGTGCCACCAGTGATACAGGGCGCTTGGATACGCAGTATTTT. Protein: CATSDTGRLDTQYF.

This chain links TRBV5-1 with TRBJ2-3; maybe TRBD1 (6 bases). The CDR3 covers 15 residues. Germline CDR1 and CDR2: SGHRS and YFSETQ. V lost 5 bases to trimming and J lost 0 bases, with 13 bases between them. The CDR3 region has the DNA TGCGCCAGCAGGCTGGGGGACATTAGCACAGATACGCAGTATTTT. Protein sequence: CASRLGDISTDTQYF.

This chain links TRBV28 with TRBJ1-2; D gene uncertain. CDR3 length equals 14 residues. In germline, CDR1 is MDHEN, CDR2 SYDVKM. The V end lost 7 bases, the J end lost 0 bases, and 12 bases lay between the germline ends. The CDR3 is CASTSAGSNYGYTF. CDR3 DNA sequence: TGTGCCAGCACCTCTGCGGGGTCTAACTATGGCTACACCTTC.

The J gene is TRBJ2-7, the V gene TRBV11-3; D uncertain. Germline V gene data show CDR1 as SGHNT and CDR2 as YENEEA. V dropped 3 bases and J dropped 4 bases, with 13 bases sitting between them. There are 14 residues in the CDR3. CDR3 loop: CASSFSSGPYEQYF. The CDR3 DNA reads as TGTGCCAGCAGCTTTAGTTCAGGTCCGTACGAGCAGTACTTC.

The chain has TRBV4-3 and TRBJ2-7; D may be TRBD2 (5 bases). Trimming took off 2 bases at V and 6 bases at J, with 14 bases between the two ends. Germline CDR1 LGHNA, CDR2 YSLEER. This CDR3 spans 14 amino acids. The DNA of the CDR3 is TGCGCCAGCAGCCAATTATCCGGGGTCTCCGAGCAGTACTTC. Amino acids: CASSQLSGVSEQYF.

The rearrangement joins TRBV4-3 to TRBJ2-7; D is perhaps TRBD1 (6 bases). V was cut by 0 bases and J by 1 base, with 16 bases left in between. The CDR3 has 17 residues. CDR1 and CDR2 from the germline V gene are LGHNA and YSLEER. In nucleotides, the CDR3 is TGCGCCAGCAGCCAAGATCTCGCGACAGGCTATTCCTACGAGCAGTACTTC. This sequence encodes CASSQDLATGYSYEQYF.

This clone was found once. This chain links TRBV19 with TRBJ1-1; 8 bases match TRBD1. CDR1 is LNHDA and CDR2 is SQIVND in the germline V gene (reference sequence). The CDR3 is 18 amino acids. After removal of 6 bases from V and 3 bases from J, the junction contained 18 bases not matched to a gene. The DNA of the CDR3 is TGTGCCAGTAGCCGGCGAGACAGGGGTGGAACCTCGGACACTGAAGCTTTCTTT. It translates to CASSRRDRGGTSDTEAFF.

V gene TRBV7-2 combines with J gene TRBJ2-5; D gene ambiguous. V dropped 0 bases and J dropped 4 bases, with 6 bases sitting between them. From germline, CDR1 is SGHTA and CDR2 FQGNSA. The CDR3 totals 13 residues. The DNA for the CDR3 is TGTGCCAGCAGCTTAGCGTTCGGAGAGACCCAGTACTTC. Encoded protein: CASSLAFGETQYF.

CDR3 nucleotides: TGTGCCAGCAGCGTAGGTAACAGGGAGAACACTGAAGCTTTCTTT. Its translation: CASSVGNRENTEAFF. The chain couples TRBV9 to TRBJ1-1; maybe TRBD1 (6 bases). The CDR3 spans 15 residues. Germline CDR1 reads SGDLS; CDR2 reads YYNGEE. V was cut by 0 bases and J by 1 base, with 10 bases left in between.

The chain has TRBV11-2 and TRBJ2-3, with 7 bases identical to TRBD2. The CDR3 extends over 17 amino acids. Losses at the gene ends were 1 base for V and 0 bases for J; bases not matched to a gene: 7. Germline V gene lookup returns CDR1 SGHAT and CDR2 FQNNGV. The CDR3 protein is CASSLGGGKPSTDTQYF. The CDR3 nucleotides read TGTGCCAGCAGCTTAGGGGGAGGGAAGCCAAGCACAGATACGCAGTATTTT.

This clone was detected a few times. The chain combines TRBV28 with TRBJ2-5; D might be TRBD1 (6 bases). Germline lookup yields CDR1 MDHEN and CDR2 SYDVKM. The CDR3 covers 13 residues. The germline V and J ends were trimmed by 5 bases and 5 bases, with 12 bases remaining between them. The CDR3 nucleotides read TGTGCCAGCAGTCCGGCAGGGGTGGAGACCCAGTACTTC. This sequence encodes CASSPAGVETQYF. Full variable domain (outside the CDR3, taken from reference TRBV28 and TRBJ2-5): DVKVTQSSRYLVKRTGEKVFLECVQDMDHENMFWYRQDPGLGLRLIYFSYDVKMKEKGDIPEGYSVSREKKERFSLILESASTNQTSMYLCASSPAGVETQYFGPGTRLLVL.

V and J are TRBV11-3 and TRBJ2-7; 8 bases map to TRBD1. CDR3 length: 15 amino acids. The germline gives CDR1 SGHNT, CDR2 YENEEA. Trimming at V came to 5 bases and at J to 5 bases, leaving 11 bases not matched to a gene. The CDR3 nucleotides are TGTGCCAGCAGCCTCACCCCGGGACAGGTAAACGAGCAGTACTTC. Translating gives CASSLTPGQVNEQYF.

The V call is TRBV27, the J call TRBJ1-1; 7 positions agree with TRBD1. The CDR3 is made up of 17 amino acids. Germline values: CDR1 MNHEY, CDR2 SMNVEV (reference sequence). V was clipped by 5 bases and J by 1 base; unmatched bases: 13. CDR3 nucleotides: TGTGCCAGCAGTCCTTGGACAGGTCCTGGGGAGAACACTGAAGCTTTCTTT. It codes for CASSPWTGPGENTEAFF.

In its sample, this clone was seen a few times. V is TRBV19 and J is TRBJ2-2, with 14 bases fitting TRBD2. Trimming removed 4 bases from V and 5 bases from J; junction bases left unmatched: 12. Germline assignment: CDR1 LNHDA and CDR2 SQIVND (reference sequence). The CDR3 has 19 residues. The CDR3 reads CASSSGLAGGLGSTGELFF. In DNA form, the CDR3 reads TGTGCCAGTAGTAGCGGACTAGCGGGGGGCCTGGGGTCGACCGGGGAGCTGTTTTTT.

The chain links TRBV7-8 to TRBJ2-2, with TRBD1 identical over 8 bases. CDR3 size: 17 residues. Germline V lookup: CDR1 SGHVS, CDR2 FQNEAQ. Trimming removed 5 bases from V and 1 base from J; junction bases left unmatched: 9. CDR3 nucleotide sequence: TGTGCCAGCAGCCCGGCGGAGGGACAGGAGAACACCGGGGAGCTGTTTTTT. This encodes CASSPAEGQENTGELFF.

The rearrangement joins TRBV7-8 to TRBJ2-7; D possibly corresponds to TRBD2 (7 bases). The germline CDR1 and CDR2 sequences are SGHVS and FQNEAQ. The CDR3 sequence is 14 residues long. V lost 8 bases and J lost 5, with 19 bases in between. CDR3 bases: TGTGCCAGCGGCCGAGGGGGGGGGCATAACGAGCAGTACTTC. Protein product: CASGRGGGHNEQYF.

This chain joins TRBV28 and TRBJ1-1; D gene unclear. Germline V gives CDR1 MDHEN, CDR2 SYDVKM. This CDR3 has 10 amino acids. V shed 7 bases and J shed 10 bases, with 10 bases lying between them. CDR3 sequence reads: CASTRSIAFF. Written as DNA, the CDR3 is TGTGCCAGCACCCGTAGTATAGCTTTCTTT.

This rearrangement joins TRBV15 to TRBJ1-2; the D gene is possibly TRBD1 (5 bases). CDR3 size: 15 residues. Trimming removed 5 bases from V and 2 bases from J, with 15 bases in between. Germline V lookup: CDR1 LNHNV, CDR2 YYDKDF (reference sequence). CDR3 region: CATSVKTEPNYGYTF. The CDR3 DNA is TGTGCCACCAGCGTAAAGACAGAACCGAACTATGGCTACACCTTC.